These T cell receptor beta chains were read from a single sample in a study of shared clonotypes between healthy human individuals. Libraries were prepared by immunoSEQ multiplex PCR; TCRdb keeps only in-frame clonotypes and omits some of them. The sample shows some 2.1 million clones, 90% to 95% of them seen only once. Specimen: naive CD8+ T cells from PBMCs. Source of these receptors: a man aged 18 to 29 in good health. Some clones in this sample may be carry-over from other donors' samples. CDR3s include the opening cysteine and the closing phenylalanine or tryptophan. The order of the fields is D gene, clone size, V gene, J gene, CDR3 DNA, CDR3 protein. A D gene is named only where the DNA matches it firmly. Size tells how often a clone was seen (once, few, many) or the class of an expanded clone, and some rows leave it out.

.	.	TRBV6-5	TRBJ2-7	TGTGCCAGCAGTTACTATTTAGCGGAGAGGGGCTACGAGCAGTACTTC	CASSYYLAERGYEQYF
TRBD2	.	TRBV9	TRBJ2-1	TGTGCCAGCAGCGTAGGTATAGGACTAGCCTACAATGAGCAGTTCTTC	CASSVGIGLAYNEQFF
.	.	TRBV21-1	TRBJ2-1	TGTGCCAGCAGGACTAGCGGGGGGGGTTACAATGAGCAGTTCTTC	CASRTSGGGYNEQFF
.	few	TRBV30	TRBJ1-1	TGTGCCACGACAGGATTGGAACCAGAAGCTTTCTTT	CATTGLEPEAFF
TRBD2	.	TRBV11-1	TRBJ2-3	TGTGCCAGCAGCCCGTGGGTGAATAGCGGGAGAGAGACAGATACGCAGTATTTT	CASSPWVNSGRETDTQYF
.	few	TRBV25-1	TRBJ2-7	TGTGCCACCGGGACATTCCAGCAGTACTTC	CATGTFQQYF
TRBD1	.	TRBV6-5	TRBJ1-2	TGTGCCAGCAGTCTTAATCAGGGGGGGAGAGACTACACCTTC	CASSLNQGGRDYTF
.	.	TRBV11-2	TRBJ2-1	TGTGCCAGCAGCTTAGGACCCTCTTCCTTGTCGACTTTCTTC	CASSLGPSSLSTFF
.	.	TRBV7-9	TRBJ2-1	TGTGCCAGCAGCTTCAGACTAGGGGACGAGCAGTTCTTC	CASSFRLGDEQFF
.	.	TRBV7-9	TRBJ2-7	TGTGCCAGCAGCTGGGGGGGCCTTACCTACGAGCAGTACTTC	CASSWGGLTYEQYF
.	.	TRBV5-1	TRBJ1-1	TGCGCCAGCAGCTTGACAGGGTACACTGAAGCTTTCTTT	CASSLTGYTEAFF
.	once	TRBV5-1	TRBJ2-7	TGCGCCAGCAGCTTGGAAGGGGGGACCTACGAGCAGTACTTC	CASSLEGGTYEQYF
TRBD2	.	TRBV7-9	TRBJ2-3	TGTGCCAGCAGCTTACTCAGCGGGAGGGTCAAAGATACGCAGTATTTT	CASSLLSGRVKDTQYF
.	.	TRBV9	TRBJ1-2	TGTGCCAGCAGCGTAGGCGGATCCTATGGCTACACCTTC	CASSVGGSYGYTF
.	once	TRBV4-1	TRBJ2-7	TGCGCCAGCAGCTCGATCGGGGGCTCCTACGAGCAGTACTTC	CASSSIGGSYEQYF
TRBD2	.	TRBV2	TRBJ2-3	TGTGCCAGACTAAGACCGGGACTAGCTTTTGCAGATACGCAGTATTTT	CARLRPGLAFADTQYF
.	.	TRBV27	TRBJ2-1	TGTGCCAGCAGTCCCCATCGGACATATGAGCAGTTCTTC	CASSPHRTYEQFF
.	.	TRBV28	TRBJ2-1	TGTGCCAGCAGAACAAGGGGTGCCATCTACAATGAGCAGTTCTTC	CASRTRGAIYNEQFF
TRBD1	.	TRBV28	TRBJ1-1	TGTGCCAGCAGTTTATGGGGACAGGGGTTCGCTGAAGCTTTCTTT	CASSLWGQGFAEAFF
TRBD1	.	TRBV10-3	TRBJ1-2	TGTGCCATCAGTGGGGAGGACAGGGGGTTCTATGGCTACACCTTC	CAISGEDRGFYGYTF
.	.	TRBV2	TRBJ1-5	TGTGCCAGCAGTGACAGAGACAATCAGCCCCAGCATTTT	CASSDRDNQPQHF
TRBD1	once	TRBV9	TRBJ1-2	TGTGCCAGCAGCGGGCGGGACAGGGGAGGGGAGGGCTACACCTTC	CASSGRDRGGEGYTF
.	.	TRBV9	TRBJ1-6	TGTGCCAGCAGCGTGGGGACTTCCTCCCATAATTCACCCCTCCACTTT	CASSVGTSSHNSPLHF
.	.	TRBV28	TRBJ2-7	TGTGCCAGCAGTCCCCGGAGGGGGTCCTACGAGCAGTACTTC	CASSPRRGSYEQYF
TRBD2	.	TRBV5-6	TRBJ2-3	TGTGCCAGCAGCCCGCTTCGACGCGGGAGGGCCCTCACAGATACGCAGTATTTT	CASSPLRRGRALTDTQYF
TRBD2	.	TRBV27	TRBJ2-3	TGTGCCAGCACGGCCGGGGGAGGGAGTGCAGATACGCAGTATTTT	CASTAGGGSADTQYF